The T cell receptor beta chain described here comes from a study of OX40 agonist ivuxolimab in advanced cancers. TCRdb's table, derived via immunoSEQ multiplex PCR, lists solely in-frame clones and lacks some. In the table there are 30,000 to 35,000 clones, about 90% of which are singletons. The CDR3 spans 14 residues. Germline assignment: CDR1 SGHDT and CDR2 YYEEEE. V lost 0 bases and J lost 5, with 9 bases in between. Notes on the study in general: Expanded peripheral T-cell antigen specificity went undetermined. In CD8+ T cells, expanded clones were on average more numerous than in CD4+. Clonal expansion was seen in CD4+ and CD8+ blood T cells by week 6 at 0.1 to 3.0 mg/kg.

On this clone itself: Its antigen is currently unknown.

The sample was CD4+ or CD8+ T cells sorted from blood, taken in a trial of the OX40 agonist ivuxolimab. The TCR was taken from an adult with an advanced solid tumor such as melanoma, head and neck, liver or kidney cancer. The rearrangement links TRBV5-6 to TRBJ1-5; no reliable D call. This CDR3 is CASSLGTRHQPQHF. Here the CDR3 DNA reads TGTGCCAGCAGCTTGGGGACTAGACATCAGCCCCAGCATTTT.